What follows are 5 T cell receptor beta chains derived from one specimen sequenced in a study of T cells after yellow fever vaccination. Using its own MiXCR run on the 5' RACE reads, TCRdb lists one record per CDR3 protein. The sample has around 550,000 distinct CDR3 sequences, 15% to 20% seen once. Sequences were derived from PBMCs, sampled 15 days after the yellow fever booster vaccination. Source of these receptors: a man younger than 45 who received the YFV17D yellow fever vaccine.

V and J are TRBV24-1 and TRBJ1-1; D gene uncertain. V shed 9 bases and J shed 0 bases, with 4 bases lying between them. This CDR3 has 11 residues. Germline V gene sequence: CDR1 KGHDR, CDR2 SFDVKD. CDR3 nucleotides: TGTGCCACCCAACTGAACACTGAAGCTTTCTTT. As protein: CATQLNTEAFF.

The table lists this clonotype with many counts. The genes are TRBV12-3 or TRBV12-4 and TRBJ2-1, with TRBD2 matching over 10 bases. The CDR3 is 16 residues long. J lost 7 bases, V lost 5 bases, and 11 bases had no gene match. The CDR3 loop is CASSLPLAGGGNEQFF. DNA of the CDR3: TGTGCCAGCAGTCTCCCCTTAGCGGGGGGCGGGAATGAGCAGTTCTTC.

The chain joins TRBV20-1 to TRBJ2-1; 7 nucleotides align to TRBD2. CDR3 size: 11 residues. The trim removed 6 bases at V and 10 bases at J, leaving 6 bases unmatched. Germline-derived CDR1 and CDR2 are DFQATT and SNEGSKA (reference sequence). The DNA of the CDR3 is TGCAGTGCCGCGCGGGGGAAGGAGCAGTTCTTC. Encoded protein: CSAARGKEQFF.

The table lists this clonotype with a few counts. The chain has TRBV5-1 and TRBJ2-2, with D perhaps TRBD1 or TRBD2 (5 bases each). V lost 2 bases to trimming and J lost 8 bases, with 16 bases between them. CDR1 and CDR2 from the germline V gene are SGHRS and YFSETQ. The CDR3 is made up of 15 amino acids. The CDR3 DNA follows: TGCGCCAGCAGCTTCCGGGACCCTGGGGATGGGGAGCTGTTTTTT. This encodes CASSFRDPGDGELFF.

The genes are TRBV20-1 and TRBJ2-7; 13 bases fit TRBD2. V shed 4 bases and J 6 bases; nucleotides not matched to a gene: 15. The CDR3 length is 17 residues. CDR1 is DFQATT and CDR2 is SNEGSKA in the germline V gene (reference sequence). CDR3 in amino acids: CSATGLAGVVVVCEQYF. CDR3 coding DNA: TGCAGTGCTACCGGACTAGCGGGAGTTGTCGTGGTCTGCGAGCAGTACTTC.